This entry is about one T cell receptor beta chain. The data are from a study of control samples from healthy donors and cancer patients. Sequencing used immunoSEQ multiplex PCR; TCRdb keeps in-frame clones, though not all of them. The data show roughly 370,000 clones, 80% to 95% seen once. Germline V lookup: CDR1 SGDLS, CDR2 YYNGEE. This CDR3 is built from 15 residues. Trimming cost V 0 bases and J 4 bases, with 11 bases left between them. The sequenced sample consisted of PBMCs. The chain employs TRBV9 and TRBJ1-3; D might be TRBD1 (5 bases). This clonotype was obtained from a man between 35 and 55 years old with head and neck cancer. The CDR3 region has the DNA TGTGCCAGCAGCGTAGACGAGGGGCTGGGAAACACCATATATTTT. Translated, it gives CASSVDEGLGNTIYF.